This TCR beta chain was captured in a study of T cell clonotyping in hematopoietic cell transplantation. Across the study: Pretransplant recipient samples were taken after cytoreduction. The study, taken as a whole, reports: At the given depth, recipient repertoires were over 95% de novo clonotypes. Pathologically expanded recipient clonotypes increased progressively from day 30 to day 180 as diversity fell.

There are 15 residues in the CDR3. In germline, CDR1 is MNHEY, CDR2 SVGAGI. V gave up 0 bases and J gave up 5 bases; unmatched junction bases: 4. The sample's time point: recipient sample about 28 days before transplant, after cytoreduction. Using immunoSEQ multiplex PCR, the repertoire was profiled, and TCRdb retains in-frame clones only, with some absent. This sample has about 21,000 clones, with approximately 87% found just once. On this clone: Its antigen is not known.

The sequence derives from a man between 18 and 29 years old with biphenotypic leukemia. Some clones in this sample may be carry-over from other donors' samples. The sequenced sample was peripheral blood mononuclear cells, obtained before stem cell transplant. The V and J genes are TRBV6-5 and TRBJ2-1, with 7 nucleotides matching TRBD2. CDR3 DNA: TGTGCCAGCAGTTACTCAGGCGGGAGAGACAATGAGCAGTTCTTC. This gives the protein CASSYSGGRDNEQFF.